The 9 T cell receptor beta chains below come from one sample, sequenced in a study of blood T cell repertoires in COVID-19. The assay was immunoSEQ multiplex PCR, and TCRdb's table has in-frame clones only and misses some. The data contain fewer than 500,000 clones, roughly nine tenths of them seen just once; the ten biggest clones take up under 2%. Sequencing was carried out using PBMCs or T cells enriched from blood (not recorded which). These receptors came from a woman aged 18-29 years with acute COVID-19.

The chain is built from TRBV2 and TRBJ1-6, with D possibly being TRBD1 (6 bases). CDR1 and CDR2 (germline): SNHLY, FYNNEI. V dropped 3 bases and J dropped 6 bases, with 12 bases sitting between them. The CDR3 covers 15 residues. The CDR3 DNA reads as TGTGCCAGCAGTGATATCCCAGGGGTTAATTCACCCCTCCACTTT. It specifies CASSDIPGVNSPLHF.

The V gene is TRBV5-1, the J gene TRBJ1-1; D uncertain. CDR1 SGHRS and CDR2 YFSETQ come from the germline V gene. Trimming took off 4 bases at V and 0 bases at J, with 16 bases between the two ends. CDR3 length: 16 residues. This CDR3 is CASSPGEGRLNTEAFF. The CDR3 region has the DNA TGCGCCAGCAGCCCCGGAGAGGGCCGTCTGAACACTGAAGCTTTCTTT.

This chain uses TRBV28 with TRBJ2-3; weak D call: TRBD2 (6 bases). Germline CDR1 and CDR2: MDHEN and SYDVKM. The CDR3 has 15 amino acids. Trimming took off 3 bases at V and 1 base at J, with 11 bases between the two ends. The CDR3 nucleotides read TGTGCCAGCAGTTTCGTAGCGGAGGGCACAGATACGCAGTATTTT. Translation: CASSFVAEGTDTQYF.

The rearrangement links TRBV7-2 to TRBJ2-1, with TRBD2 identical over 10 bases. CDR1 is SGHTA and CDR2 is FQGNSA in the germline V gene. With 1 base clipped from V and 7 bases from J, the junction kept 16 bases outside the gene matches. The CDR3 is 19 residues long. The CDR3 sequence is CASSLGGVWTSGLQNEQFF. CDR3 bases: TGTGCCAGCAGCTTAGGGGGGGTGTGGACTAGCGGACTACAAAATGAGCAGTTCTTC. Based on the CDR3 plus reference TRBV7-2 and TRBJ2-1, the full variable domain is GAGVSQSPSNKVTEKGKDVELRCDPISGHTALYWYRQSLGQGLEFLIYFQGNSAPDKSGLPSDRFSAERTGGSVSTLTIQRTQQEDSAVYLCASSLGGVWTSGLQNEQFFGPGTRLTVL.

Concerning this clone: Different DNA sequences within this sample yield the same CDR3. The J gene is TRBJ1-2, the V gene TRBV12-3 or TRBV12-4, with unresolved D. The CDR3 sequence is 13 residues long. V was pared by 2 bases and J by 2 bases, with 6 bases between. CDR3 nucleotides: TGTGCCAGCAGTTTACGGGAGAACTATGGCTACACCTTC. Translated: CASSLRENYGYTF.

This clone was observed at least ten times. This sequence joins TRBV15 and TRBJ2-7; 10 nucleotides line up with TRBD2. V was clipped by 3 bases and J by 1 base; unmatched bases: 6. CDR1 and CDR2 (germline): LNHNV, YYDKDF (reference sequence). This CDR3 is built from 16 residues. The CDR3 is CATSRGLAGGSYEQYF. In DNA, the CDR3 is TGTGCCACCAGCAGGGGGTTAGCGGGAGGATCCTACGAGCAGTACTTC.

The V gene is TRBV25-1, the J gene TRBJ1-6, with no clear D. CDR3 length equals 13 residues. Trimming stripped 4 bases from V and 7 bases from J, with 8 bases between. Germline values: CDR1 MGHDK, CDR2 SYGVNS. Here the CDR3 reads CASSAPGNSPLHF. For the CDR3, the DNA is TGTGCCAGCAGTGCCCCAGGAAATTCACCCCTCCACTTT.

The chain uses TRBV19 and TRBJ1-2, with 10 bases that match TRBD1. The CDR3 sequence is 14 residues long. Germline loops: CDR1 LNHDA, CDR2 SQIVND (reference sequence). V lost 6 bases and J lost 7; bases outside the gene matches: 8. The DNA for the CDR3 is TGTGCCAGTAGCAGGACGGGACAGGGGATTGGCTACACCTTC. Encoded protein: CASSRTGQGIGYTF.

V gene TRBV30 combines with J gene TRBJ2-7; D is possibly TRBD1 (5 bases). This CDR3 region has 15 residues. V lost 4 bases and J lost 3, with 19 bases in between. From germline, CDR1 is GTSNPN and CDR2 SVGIG (reference sequence). The CDR3: CAWNSPMGPGYEQYF. The CDR3 DNA reads TGTGCCTGGAATTCCCCCATGGGGCCTGGCTACGAGCAGTACTTC.